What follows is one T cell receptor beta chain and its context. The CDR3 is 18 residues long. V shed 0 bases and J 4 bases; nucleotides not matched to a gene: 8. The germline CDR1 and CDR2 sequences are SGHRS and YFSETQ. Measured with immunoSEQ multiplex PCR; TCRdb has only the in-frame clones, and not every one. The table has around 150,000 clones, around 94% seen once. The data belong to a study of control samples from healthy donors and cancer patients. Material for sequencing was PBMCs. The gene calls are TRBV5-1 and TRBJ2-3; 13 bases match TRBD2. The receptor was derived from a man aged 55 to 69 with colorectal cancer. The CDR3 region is CASSLGWTSGGISDTQYF. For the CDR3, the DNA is TGCGCCAGCAGCTTGGGCTGGACTAGCGGGGGTATATCAGATACGCAGTATTTT.